Following are 9 T cell receptor beta chains from one sample sequenced in a study of T cell responses to AZD1222 COVID-19 vaccine. The table came from immunoSEQ multiplex PCR; TCRdb's copy has only in-frame clones and leaves some out. The repertoire holds some 150,000 clones, roughly 93% seen once, with more than 1.5% in the top ten. The sequences come from peripheral blood, collected 28 days after the second AZD1222 dose. Receptor source: an adult who received the AZD1222 COVID-19 vaccine.

The chain carries TRBV10-3 and TRBJ2-2; D unclear. The germline V gene has CDR1 ENHRY and CDR2 SYGVKD. Trimming shortened V by 2 bases and J by 1 base, and 11 bases separated the two germline ends. The CDR3 contains 16 residues. CDR3 DNA: TGTGCCATCAGTGAGGTCGGCCTCAGGAACACCGGGGAGCTGTTTTTT. Translation: CAISEVGLRNTGELFF.

This chain links TRBV5-1 with TRBJ2-3, with D uncertain. The germline V gene has CDR1 SGHRS and CDR2 YFSETQ. This CDR3 is built from 14 residues. Trimming left V 2 bases short and J 0 bases short, with 7 bases between. The CDR3 spells CASSFGVSTDTQYF. The CDR3 DNA reads as TGCGCCAGCAGCTTCGGTGTAAGCACAGATACGCAGTATTTT.

This clone showed up just once. In DNA form, the CDR3 reads TGCGCCAGCGGGTCAGAGGGTAGGAACACCGGGGAGCTGTTTTTT. It encodes CASGSEGRNTGELFF. The chain joins TRBV5-1 to TRBJ2-2; a weak D match, TRBD2 (5 bases). The CDR3 is 15 residues long. V was cut by 7 bases and J by 1 base, with 14 bases left in between. Germline-derived CDR1 and CDR2 are SGHRS and YFSETQ.

The chain joins TRBV10-1 to TRBJ1-4; D is unresolved. This CDR3 has 15 residues. Trimming stripped 6 bases from V and 0 bases from J, with 11 bases between. CDR1 and CDR2 from the germline V gene are WNHNN and SYGVQD (reference sequence). The CDR3, as DNA: TGCGCCAGCAGCCCATCAGTCGCAACTAATGAAAAACTGTTTTTT. Protein sequence: CASSPSVATNEKLFF.

The V and J genes are TRBV12-3 or TRBV12-4 and TRBJ1-2; D ambiguous. Trimming took 3 bases from V and 2 from J, leaving 7 bases between them. This CDR3 spans 13 amino acids. The CDR3 nucleotides are TGTGCCAGCAGTTTTGGCAGAAACTATGGCTACACCTTC. It is translated as CASSFGRNYGYTF.

V is TRBV12-3 or TRBV12-4 and J is TRBJ1-2; D remains unclear. The CDR3 runs 13 residues. With 6 bases removed from V and 4 bases from J, the gap between germline ends came to 12 bases. CDR3 protein: CASRATERYGYTF. The CDR3 DNA is TGTGCCAGCAGGGCTACGGAGCGCTATGGCTACACCTTC.

The gene calls are TRBV7-9 and TRBJ1-2; D possibly corresponds to TRBD1 (6 bases). Germline assignment: CDR1 SEHNR and CDR2 FQNEAQ (reference sequence). V lost 5 bases to trimming and J lost 3 bases, with 16 bases between them. The CDR3 covers 15 residues. CDR3 nucleotides: TGTGCCAGCAGCCCCATGACAGGTTCGGACTATGGCTACACCTTC. This gives the protein CASSPMTGSDYGYTF.

This clone was seen just once. This sequence joins TRBV29-1 and TRBJ2-3; D might be TRBD1 or TRBD2, each matching 5 bases. Trimming left V 5 bases short and J 4 bases short, with 13 bases between. This CDR3 is 13 amino acids long. Per germline, CDR1 SQVTM and CDR2 ANQGSEA. CDR3 bases: TGCAGCGTTTCCTTTGGGGGAGCAGATACGCAGTATTTT. Protein: CSVSFGGADTQYF.

The chain links TRBV21-1 to TRBJ1-2; the D call in the table, TRBD1, was not verified against the DNA. TRBV21-1 is a pseudogene locus. The CDR3 totals 17 residues. The CDR3: CASSKVGRQGYHYGYTF. The CDR3 nucleotides read TGTGCCAGCAGCAAAGTAGGGCGACAGGGGTATCACTATGGCTACACCTTC.